Shown below are 5 T cell receptor beta chains from a single sample sequenced in a study of cytomegalovirus exposure and HLA in healthy donors. Use of 60 Vbeta and 13 Jbeta primers characterized the PCR. Some clones are missing from TCRdb's copy, which holds only in-frame ones; the method was immunoSEQ multiplex PCR. Its clone listing holds approximately 150,000 clones. Sequences were obtained from PBMCs. Receptor source: a male donor in good health and CMV-seronegative.

The V and J genes are TRBV4-3 and TRBJ2-1, with D unresolved. CDR1 LGHNA and CDR2 YSLEER come from the germline V gene. Trimming took 0 bases from V and 0 from J, leaving 6 bases between them. This CDR3 contains 15 residues. CDR3 in DNA: TGCGCCAGCAGCCAAGATCTCGGCTCCTACAATGAGCAGTTCTTC. Translated: CASSQDLGSYNEQFF.

The chain combines TRBV2 with TRBJ2-7; 9 bases agree with TRBD1. Germline CDR1 SNHLY, CDR2 FYNNEI. V was pared by 3 bases and J by 0 bases, with 3 bases of the junction left unmatched. The CDR3 has 15 amino acids. The CDR3 loop reads CASSEGTGSSYEQYF. The CDR3 DNA sequence: TGTGCCAGCAGTGAGGGGACAGGGAGCTCCTACGAGCAGTACTTC.

The chain links TRBV5-6 to TRBJ1-3; D is uncertain. This CDR3 region has 16 residues. The germline gives CDR1 SGHDT, CDR2 YYEEEE. Trimming took off 0 bases at V and 4 bases at J, with 14 bases between the two ends. The CDR3 protein is CASSLGPATWGNTIYF. DNA of the CDR3: TGTGCCAGCAGCTTGGGGCCAGCGACTTGGGGAAACACCATATATTTT.

V usage is TRBV5-1 and J usage is TRBJ1-2; no definite D call. The V gene's germline CDR1 is SGHRS and CDR2 YFSETQ. V was pared by 0 bases and J by 2 bases, with 8 bases between. The CDR3 is made up of 14 amino acids. The CDR3, as DNA: TGCGCCAGCAGCTTGGACGCGTCGAACTATGGCTACACCTTC. Translating it yields CASSLDASNYGYTF.

This sequence joins TRBV19 and TRBJ1-1; 8 bases map to TRBD1. The CDR3 totals 13 residues. Germline-derived CDR1 and CDR2 are LNHDA and SQIVND (reference sequence). Trimming at V came to 5 bases and at J to 1 base, leaving 0 bases not matched to a gene. The CDR3 nucleotides read TGTGCCAGTAGTGGACAGGGGAACACTGAAGCTTTCTTT. Its translation is CASSGQGNTEAFF.